A selection of T cell receptor beta chains follows, all from one sample in a study of radiotherapy plus CTLA-4 blockade in lung cancer. The table came from immunoSEQ multiplex PCR; TCRdb's copy has only in-frame clones and leaves some out. Altogether about 110,000 clones are present, roughly 84% being singletons, with the ten largest covering 2% to 2.5%. The sample in question was peripheral blood, obtained from a patient treated with radiotherapy plus ipilimumab. The receptors originated from a human donor with non-small cell lung cancer that progressed on radiotherapy plus ipilimumab. Some clones in this sample may be carry-over from other donors' samples. The CDR3 runs from the conserved cysteine through the conserved F or W. The order of the fields is V gene, CDR3 protein.

TRBV27 CASSARDRGTPEAFF
TRBV2 CASSEQGATGNTIYF
TRBV6-1 CASSELTAQETQYF
TRBV5-1 CASSLKPGRHFTDTQYF
TRBV5-6 CASSSYDRGGGELFF
TRBV9 CASSAQGAGNTIYF
TRBV9 CASSVSLEAGGNTEAFF
TRBV11-3 CASSLSGLNTEAFF
TRBV29-1 CSGGTGEETQYF
TRBV6-5 CASSYGGQGEQPQHF
TRBV2 CASSEARTVEAFF
TRBV6-6 CASGGGRGMFF
TRBV28 CASSLWSGLRNEKLFF
TRBV5-4 CASSSPLTTNTGELFF
TRBV6-6 CAGGGYNSPLHF
TRBV7-9 CASAPTSSPDTQYF
TRBV28 CASRGRTRIQETQYF
TRBV11-2 CASSLPGQKTYEQYF
TRBV19 CASTKNYRDRVRVGYTF
TRBV7-7 CASSLERTGEQYF
TRBV29-1 CSADRGLGETQYF
TRBV5-1 CASSGWTGLGYGYTF
TRBV5-8 CASSLGDRVSETQYF
TRBV15 CATSRVQGPHYGYTF
TRBV13 CASSLWETGRRYTF
TRBV19 CASKDRVEEQFF
TRBV15 CATSREGMGSPLHF
TRBV30 CAWSPGLVQPQHF
TRBV5-1 CASSLATGTLLIYNEQFF
TRBV5-6 CASSTEPRNTIYF
TRBV27 CASSIDPSGYEQYF
TRBV5-1 CASSPETGRDGYTF
TRBV2 CASSEAGIAGPYEQYF
TRBV5-1 CASSLETGGSYGYTF
TRBV7-8 CASSLGLAGTVYEQYF
TRBV6-6 CASSSRLAGEEDTQYF
TRBV6-5 CASSYADVSGTDTQYF
TRBV18 CASSPGTGQGYTF
TRBV7-9 CASSSGQFNYGYTF
TRBV5-5 CASSLARSATNEKLFF
TRBV5-1 CASSTGQGATGYTF
TRBV6-5 CASRTGEQTQYF
TRBV7-7 CASSPRGGNTIYF
TRBV5-1 CASSLASYWSTYEQYF
TRBV6-6 CASSTGLAGELFF
TRBV7-2 CASSLTSGSTEAFF
TRBV18 CASSPRSGDSIRFSGNTIYF